The 7 T cell receptor beta chains reported below all come from one sample, sequenced in a study of T cell repertoires in cytomegalovirus infection. TCRdb reprocessed the reads via MiXCR and lists one record per CDR3 protein. The table has around 330,000 distinct CDR3 sequences, roughly a sixth seen once; the top ten hold around 12%. Sequencing was done on a sample of PBMCs. These receptors all come from a human donor in good health (CMV status not recorded). Some clones in this sample may be carry-over from other donors' samples.

This clonotype was seen more than once but under ten times. The V and J genes are TRBV7-2 and TRBJ2-7; D remains ambiguous. CDR1 and CDR2 from the germline V gene are SGHTA and FQGNSA. V gave up 5 bases and J gave up 4 bases, with 18 bases separating them. The CDR3 is 15 residues long. CDR3 in DNA: TGTGCCAGCAGCCTCCGCTCGAACCCTGTATACGAGCAGTACTTC. Translating it yields CASSLRSNPVYEQYF.

This clonotype was counted a few times. V and J are TRBV20-1 and TRBJ2-6; D uncertain. Germline CDR1 DFQATT, CDR2 SNEGSKA (reference sequence). This CDR3 has 12 residues. The germline V and J ends were trimmed by 4 bases and 2 bases, with 3 bases remaining between them. The CDR3 nucleotides are TGCAGTGCTATTACTGGGGCCAACGTCCTGACTTTC. It translates to CSAITGANVLTF.

This clonotype was detected only a few times. The chain combines TRBV6-2 or TRBV6-3 with TRBJ1-6; weak D call: TRBD1 (6 bases). The CDR3 is made up of 14 amino acids. V lost 4 bases and J lost 5, with 9 bases in between. The germline V gene has CDR1 MNHEY and CDR2 SVGEGT. The CDR3 here is CASSWGLDNSPLHF. The CDR3 bases are TGTGCCAGCAGTTGGGGGCTCGATAATTCACCCCTCCACTTT.

The chain employs TRBV20-1 and TRBJ1-2, with TRBD1 identical over 7 bases. J gave up 2 bases and V 0 bases, and 3 bases lay outside the gene matches. The CDR3 covers 14 residues. The germline CDR1 and CDR2 sequences are DFQATT and SNEGSKA (reference sequence). The CDR3: CSARDTGVNYGYTF. The DNA for the CDR3 is TGCAGTGCTAGAGATACAGGGGTAAACTATGGCTACACCTTC.

Many counts were recorded for this clonotype. The J gene is TRBJ2-5, the V gene TRBV18; D is unresolved. Trimming removed 8 bases at V and 2 bases at J, with 12 bases between. CDR1 and CDR2 from the germline V gene are KGHSH and LQKENI. The CDR3 is 13 amino acids. CDR3 protein: CASSPRIQETQYF. The CDR3 DNA is TGTGCCAGCAGTCCCCGGATTCAAGAGACCCAGTACTTC.

This clonotype appeared a few times. J is TRBJ1-3 and V is TRBV28, with D uncertain. Trimming stripped 1 base from V and 0 bases from J, with 10 bases between. The CDR3 runs to 16 residues. CDR1 and CDR2 from the germline V gene are MDHEN and SYDVKM. This CDR3 reads CASSLYPRNSGNTIYF. Here the CDR3 DNA reads TGTGCCAGCAGTTTATATCCGAGGAACTCTGGAAACACCATATATTTT.

The rearrangement uses TRBV10-3 and TRBJ1-1, with TRBD1 matching 8 bases. This CDR3 comprises 15 residues. The germline V gene encodes CDR1 ENHRY and CDR2 SYGVKD. The V gene end was trimmed by 4 bases and the J gene end by 2 bases; junction bases not matched to a gene: 6. The CDR3 DNA sequence: TGTGCCATCAGTGGACAGGGGTCGCGAAACACTGAAGCTTTCTTT. Amino acid sequence: CAISGQGSRNTEAFF.